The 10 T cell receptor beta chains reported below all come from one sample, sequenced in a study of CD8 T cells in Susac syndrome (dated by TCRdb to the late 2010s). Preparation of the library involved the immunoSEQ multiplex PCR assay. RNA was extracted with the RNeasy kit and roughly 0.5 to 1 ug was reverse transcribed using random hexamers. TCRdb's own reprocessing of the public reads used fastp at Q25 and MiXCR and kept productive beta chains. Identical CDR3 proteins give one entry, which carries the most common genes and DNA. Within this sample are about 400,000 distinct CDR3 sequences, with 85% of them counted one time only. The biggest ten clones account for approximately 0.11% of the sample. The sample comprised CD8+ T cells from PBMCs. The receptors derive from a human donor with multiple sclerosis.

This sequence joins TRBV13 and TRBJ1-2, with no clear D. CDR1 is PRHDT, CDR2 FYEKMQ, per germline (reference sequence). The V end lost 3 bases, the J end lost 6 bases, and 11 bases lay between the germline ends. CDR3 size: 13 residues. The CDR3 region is CASSFGSRNGYTF. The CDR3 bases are TGTGCCAGCAGCTTTGGGTCGAGGAATGGCTACACCTTC.

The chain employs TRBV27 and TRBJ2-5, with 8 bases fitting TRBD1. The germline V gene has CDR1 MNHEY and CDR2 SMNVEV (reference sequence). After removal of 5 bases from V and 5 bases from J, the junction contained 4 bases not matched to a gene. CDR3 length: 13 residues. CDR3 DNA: TGTGCCAGCAGTGTTTACAGGGGGGAGACCCAGTACTTC. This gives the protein CASSVYRGETQYF.

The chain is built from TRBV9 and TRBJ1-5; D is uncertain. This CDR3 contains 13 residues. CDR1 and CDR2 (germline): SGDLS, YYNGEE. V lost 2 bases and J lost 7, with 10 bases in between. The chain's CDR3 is CASSVGSGQPQHF. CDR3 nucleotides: TGTGCCAGCAGCGTGGGGTCGGGGCAGCCCCAGCATTTT. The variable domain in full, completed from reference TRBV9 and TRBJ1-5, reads DSGVTQTPKHLITATGQRVTLRCSPRSGDLSVYWYQQSLDQGLQFLIQYYNGEERAKGNILERFSAQQFPDLHSELNLSSLELGDSALYFCASSVGSGQPQHFGDGTRLSIL.

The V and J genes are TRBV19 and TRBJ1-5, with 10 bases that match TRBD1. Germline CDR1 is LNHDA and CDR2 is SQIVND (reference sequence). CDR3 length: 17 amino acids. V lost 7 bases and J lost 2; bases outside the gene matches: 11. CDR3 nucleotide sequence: TGTGCCAGTATAGGTGGACAGGGGGTTTTCGGCAATCAGCCCCAGCATTTT. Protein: CASIGGQGVFGNQPQHF.

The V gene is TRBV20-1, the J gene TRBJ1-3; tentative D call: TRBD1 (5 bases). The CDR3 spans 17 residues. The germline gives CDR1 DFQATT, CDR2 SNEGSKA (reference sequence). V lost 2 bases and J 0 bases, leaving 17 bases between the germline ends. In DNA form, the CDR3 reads TGCAGTGCTAGACCATTTGTGACAGTCGACTCTGGAAACACCATATATTTT. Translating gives CSARPFVTVDSGNTIYF.

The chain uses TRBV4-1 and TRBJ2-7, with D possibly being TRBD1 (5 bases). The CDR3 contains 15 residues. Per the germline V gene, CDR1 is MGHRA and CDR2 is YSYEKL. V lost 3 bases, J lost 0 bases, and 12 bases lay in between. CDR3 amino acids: CASSQVPGYSYEQYF. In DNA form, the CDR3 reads TGCGCCAGCAGCCAGGTTCCAGGGTACTCCTACGAGCAGTACTTC.

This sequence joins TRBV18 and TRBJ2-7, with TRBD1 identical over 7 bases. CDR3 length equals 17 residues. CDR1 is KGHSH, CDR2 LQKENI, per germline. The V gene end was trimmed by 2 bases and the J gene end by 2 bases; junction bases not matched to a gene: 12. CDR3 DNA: TGTGCCAGCTCACCAAAGAATCGGGACAGTACGGCCTACGAGCAGTACTTC. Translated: CASSPKNRDSTAYEQYF.

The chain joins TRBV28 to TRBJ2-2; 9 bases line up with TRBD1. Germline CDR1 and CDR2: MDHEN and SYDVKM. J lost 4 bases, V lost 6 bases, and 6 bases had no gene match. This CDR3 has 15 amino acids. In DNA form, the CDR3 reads TGTGCCAGCAGATTCCGGGGACAGGGCACCGGGGAGCTGTTTTTT. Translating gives CASRFRGQGTGELFF.

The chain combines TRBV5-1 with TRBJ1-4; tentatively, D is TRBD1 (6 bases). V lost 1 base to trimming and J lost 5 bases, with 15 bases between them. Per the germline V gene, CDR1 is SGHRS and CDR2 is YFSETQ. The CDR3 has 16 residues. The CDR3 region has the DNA TGCGCCAGCAGCTTGCGGGCAGGGGCTGGAAATGAAAAACTGTTTTTT. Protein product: CASSLRAGAGNEKLFF.

Here the CDR3 DNA reads TGTGCCAGCAGGATTCTCCGGGACAGCCAAGAGACCCAGTACTTC. Protein: CASRILRDSQETQYF. The gene calls are TRBV28 and TRBJ2-5; 7 bases agree with TRBD1. V was clipped by 6 bases and J by 1 base; unmatched bases: 8. Germline V lookup: CDR1 MDHEN, CDR2 SYDVKM. This CDR3 spans 15 amino acids.